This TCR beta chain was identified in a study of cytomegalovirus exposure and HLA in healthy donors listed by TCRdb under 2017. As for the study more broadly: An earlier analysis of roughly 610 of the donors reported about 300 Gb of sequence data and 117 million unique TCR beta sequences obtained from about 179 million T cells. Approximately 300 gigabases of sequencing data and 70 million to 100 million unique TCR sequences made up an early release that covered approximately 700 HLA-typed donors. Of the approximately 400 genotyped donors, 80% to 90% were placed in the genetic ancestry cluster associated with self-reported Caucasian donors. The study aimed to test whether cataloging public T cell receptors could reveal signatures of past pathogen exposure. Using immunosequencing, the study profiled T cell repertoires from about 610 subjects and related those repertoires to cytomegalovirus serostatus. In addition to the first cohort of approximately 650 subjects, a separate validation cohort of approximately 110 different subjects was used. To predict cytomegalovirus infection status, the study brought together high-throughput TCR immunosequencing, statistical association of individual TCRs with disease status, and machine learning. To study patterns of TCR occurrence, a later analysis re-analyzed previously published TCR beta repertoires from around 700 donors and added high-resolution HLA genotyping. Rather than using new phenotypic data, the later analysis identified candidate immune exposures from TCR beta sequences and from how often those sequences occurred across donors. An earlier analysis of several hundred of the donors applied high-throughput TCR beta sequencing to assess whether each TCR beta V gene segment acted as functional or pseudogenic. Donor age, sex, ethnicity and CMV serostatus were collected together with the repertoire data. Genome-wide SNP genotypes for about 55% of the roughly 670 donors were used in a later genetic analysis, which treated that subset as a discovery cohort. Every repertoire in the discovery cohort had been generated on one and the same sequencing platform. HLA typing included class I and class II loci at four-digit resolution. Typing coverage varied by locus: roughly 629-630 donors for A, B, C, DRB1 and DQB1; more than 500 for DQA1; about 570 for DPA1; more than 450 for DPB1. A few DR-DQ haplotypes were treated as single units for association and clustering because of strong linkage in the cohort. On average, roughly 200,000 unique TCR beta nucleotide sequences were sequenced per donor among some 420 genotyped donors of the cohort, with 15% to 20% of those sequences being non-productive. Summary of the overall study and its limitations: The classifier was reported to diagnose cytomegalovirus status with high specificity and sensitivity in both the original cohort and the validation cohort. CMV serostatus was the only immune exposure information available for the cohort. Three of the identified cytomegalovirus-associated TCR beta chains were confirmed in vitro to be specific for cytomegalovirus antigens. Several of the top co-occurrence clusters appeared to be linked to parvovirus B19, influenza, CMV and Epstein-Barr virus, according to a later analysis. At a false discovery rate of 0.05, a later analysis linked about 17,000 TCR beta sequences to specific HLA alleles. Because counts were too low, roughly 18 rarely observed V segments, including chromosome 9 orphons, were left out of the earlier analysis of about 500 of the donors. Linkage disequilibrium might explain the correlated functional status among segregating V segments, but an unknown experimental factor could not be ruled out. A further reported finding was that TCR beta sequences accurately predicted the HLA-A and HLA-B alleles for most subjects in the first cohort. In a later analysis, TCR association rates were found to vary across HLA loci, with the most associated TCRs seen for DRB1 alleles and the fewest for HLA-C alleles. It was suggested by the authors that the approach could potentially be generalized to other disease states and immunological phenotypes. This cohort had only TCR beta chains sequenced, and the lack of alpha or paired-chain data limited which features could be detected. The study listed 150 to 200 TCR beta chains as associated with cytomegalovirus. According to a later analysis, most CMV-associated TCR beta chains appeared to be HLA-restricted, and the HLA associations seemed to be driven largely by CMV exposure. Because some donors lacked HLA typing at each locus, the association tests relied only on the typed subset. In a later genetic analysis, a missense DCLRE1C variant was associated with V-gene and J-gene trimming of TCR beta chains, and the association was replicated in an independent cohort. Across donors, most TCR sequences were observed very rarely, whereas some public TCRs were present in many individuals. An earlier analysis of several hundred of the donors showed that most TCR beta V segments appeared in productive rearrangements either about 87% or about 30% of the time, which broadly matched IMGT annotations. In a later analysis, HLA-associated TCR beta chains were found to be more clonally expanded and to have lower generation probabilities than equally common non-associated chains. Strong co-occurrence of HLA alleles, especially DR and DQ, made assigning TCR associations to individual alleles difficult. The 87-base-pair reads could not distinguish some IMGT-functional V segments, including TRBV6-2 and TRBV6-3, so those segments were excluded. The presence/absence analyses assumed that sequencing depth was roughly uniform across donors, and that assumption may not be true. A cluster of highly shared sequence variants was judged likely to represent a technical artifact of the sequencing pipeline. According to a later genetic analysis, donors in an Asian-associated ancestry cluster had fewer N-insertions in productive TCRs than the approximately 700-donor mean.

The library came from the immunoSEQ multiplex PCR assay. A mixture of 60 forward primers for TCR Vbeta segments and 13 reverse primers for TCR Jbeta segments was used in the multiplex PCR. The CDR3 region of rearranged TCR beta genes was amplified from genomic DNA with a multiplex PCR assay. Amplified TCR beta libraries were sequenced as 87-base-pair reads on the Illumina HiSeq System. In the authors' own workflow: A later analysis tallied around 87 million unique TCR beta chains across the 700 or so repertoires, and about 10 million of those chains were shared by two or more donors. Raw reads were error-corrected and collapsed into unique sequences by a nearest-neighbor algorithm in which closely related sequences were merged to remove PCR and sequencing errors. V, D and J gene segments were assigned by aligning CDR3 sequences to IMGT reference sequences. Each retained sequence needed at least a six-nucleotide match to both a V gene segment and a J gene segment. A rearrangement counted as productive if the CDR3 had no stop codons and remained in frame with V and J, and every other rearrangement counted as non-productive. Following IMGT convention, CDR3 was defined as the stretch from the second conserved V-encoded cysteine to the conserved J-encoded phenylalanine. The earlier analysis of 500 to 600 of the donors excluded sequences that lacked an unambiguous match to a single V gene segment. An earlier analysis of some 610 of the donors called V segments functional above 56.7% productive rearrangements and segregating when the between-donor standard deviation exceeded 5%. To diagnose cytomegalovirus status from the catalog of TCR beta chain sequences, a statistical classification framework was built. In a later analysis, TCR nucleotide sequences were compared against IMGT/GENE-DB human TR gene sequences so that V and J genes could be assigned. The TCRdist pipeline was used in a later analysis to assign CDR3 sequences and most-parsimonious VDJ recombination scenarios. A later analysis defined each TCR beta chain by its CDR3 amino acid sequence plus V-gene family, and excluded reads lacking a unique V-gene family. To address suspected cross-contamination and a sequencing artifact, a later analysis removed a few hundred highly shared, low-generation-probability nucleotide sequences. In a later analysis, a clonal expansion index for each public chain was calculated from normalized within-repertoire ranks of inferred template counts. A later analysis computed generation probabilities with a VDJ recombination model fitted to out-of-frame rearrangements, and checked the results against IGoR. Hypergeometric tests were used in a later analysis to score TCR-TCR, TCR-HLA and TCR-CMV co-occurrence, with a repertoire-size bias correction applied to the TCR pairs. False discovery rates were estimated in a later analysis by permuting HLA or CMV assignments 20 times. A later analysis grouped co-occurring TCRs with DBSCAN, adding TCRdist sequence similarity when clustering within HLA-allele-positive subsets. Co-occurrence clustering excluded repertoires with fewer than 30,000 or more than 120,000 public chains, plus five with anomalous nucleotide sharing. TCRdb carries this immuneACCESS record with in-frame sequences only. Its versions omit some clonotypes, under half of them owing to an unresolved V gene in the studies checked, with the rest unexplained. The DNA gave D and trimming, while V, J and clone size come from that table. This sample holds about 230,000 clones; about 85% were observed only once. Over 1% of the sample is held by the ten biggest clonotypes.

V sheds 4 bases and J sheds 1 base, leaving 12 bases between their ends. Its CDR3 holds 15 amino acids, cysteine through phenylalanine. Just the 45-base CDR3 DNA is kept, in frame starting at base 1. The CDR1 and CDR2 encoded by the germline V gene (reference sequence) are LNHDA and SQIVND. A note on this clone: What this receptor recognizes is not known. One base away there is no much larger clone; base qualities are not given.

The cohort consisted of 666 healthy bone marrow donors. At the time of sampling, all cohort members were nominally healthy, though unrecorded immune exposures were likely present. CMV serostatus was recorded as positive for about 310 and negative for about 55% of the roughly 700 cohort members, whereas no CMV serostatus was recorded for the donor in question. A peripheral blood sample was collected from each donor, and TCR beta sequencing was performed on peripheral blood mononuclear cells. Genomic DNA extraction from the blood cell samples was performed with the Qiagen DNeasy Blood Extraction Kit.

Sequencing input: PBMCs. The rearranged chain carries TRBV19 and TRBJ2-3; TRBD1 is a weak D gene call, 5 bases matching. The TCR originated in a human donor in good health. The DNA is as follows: TGTGCCAGTAGTAGCCAATGGACACGCACAGATACGCAGTATTTT. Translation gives CASSSQWTRTDTQYF.